The 13 T cell receptor beta chains in this list originate from one sample, sequenced in a study of blood T cell repertoires in COVID-19. Repertoires were generated with immunoSEQ multiplex PCR, while TCRdb's copy carries only in-frame clones and drops some. This table has about 170,000 clones, around 82% appearing once. Sequencing input: peripheral blood. The receptors originated from a man in his 70s with active or convalescent COVID-19.

This rearrangement joins TRBV11-3 to TRBJ2-3, with 7 nucleotides matching TRBD1. Germline V gene lookup returns CDR1 SGHNT and CDR2 YENEEA. With 2 bases clipped from V and 8 bases from J, the junction kept 16 bases outside the gene matches. The CDR3 is 17 amino acids. The CDR3 DNA reads as TGTGCCAGCAGCTTAAAACAGGGGACGGGGCCGCCAGGTACGCAGTATTTT. Its protein is CASSLKQGTGPPGTQYF.

The chain combines TRBV30 with TRBJ1-5; D uncertain. The CDR3 extends over 13 amino acids. Germline values: CDR1 GTSNPN, CDR2 SVGIG (reference sequence). V lost 0 bases and J lost 3, with 6 bases in between. The CDR3 DNA reads TGTGCCTGGAGTGTTACAAACAATCAGCCCCAGCATTTT. Its protein is CAWSVTNNQPQHF.

The V gene is TRBV4-1, the J gene TRBJ2-6; D remains ambiguous. There are 15 residues in the CDR3. Trimming stripped 0 bases from V and 4 bases from J, with 7 bases between. The germline CDR1 and CDR2 sequences are MGHRA and YSYEKL. The CDR3 loop is CASSQEEPGANVLTF. CDR3 sequence (DNA): TGCGCCAGCAGCCAAGAGGAGCCGGGGGCCAACGTCCTGACTTTC.

The chain uses TRBV5-1 and TRBJ1-2; perhaps TRBD1 as D (5 bases). There are 15 residues in the CDR3. Per germline, CDR1 SGHRS and CDR2 YFSETQ. V lost 3 bases and J lost 7, with 19 bases in between. The CDR3 region is CASSSQSAGLSGYTF. The CDR3 DNA reads as TGCGCCAGCAGCTCCCAGTCGGCAGGGTTGAGTGGCTACACCTTC.

V and J are TRBV4-3 and TRBJ2-2, with a weak D call TRBD1 (6 bases). The CDR3 is 16 residues long. Germline assignment: CDR1 LGHNA and CDR2 YSLEER. The V gene lost 1 base and the J gene lost 5 bases, with 14 bases spanning the gap. CDR3 protein: CASSQVNRVLTGELFF. CDR3 nucleotides: TGCGCCAGCAGCCAAGTCAACAGGGTTTTGACCGGGGAGCTGTTTTTT.

The sample holds one count of this clone. The V call is TRBV15, the J call TRBJ1-1; tentative D call: TRBD1 (5 bases). Trimming removed 2 bases from V and 6 bases from J, with 16 bases in between. The CDR3 totals 15 residues. Germline CDR1 and CDR2: LNHNV and YYDKDF (reference sequence). DNA for the CDR3: TGTGCCACCAGCAGATCCGAAGGGGTAATGGCTGAAGCTTTCTTT. Translation: CATSRSEGVMAEAFF.

The chain uses TRBV5-1 and TRBJ2-3, with a tentative D call TRBD2 (5 bases). The CDR3 totals 17 residues. Trimming pared 0 bases from V and 0 bases from J, leaving 14 bases between. CDR1 and CDR2 (germline): SGHRS, YFSETQ. CDR3 region: CASSLGPSFFSTDTQYF. CDR3 nucleotide sequence: TGCGCCAGCAGCTTGGGTCCTAGCTTCTTTAGCACAGATACGCAGTATTTT.

This CDR3 is CASSPPTGQHEKLFF. The CDR3 bases are TGTGCCAGCTCACCCCCGACGGGACAGCATGAAAAACTGTTTTTT. The chain couples TRBV18 to TRBJ1-4; 7 positions agree with TRBD1. After removal of 3 bases from V and 6 bases from J, the junction contained 7 bases not matched to a gene. This CDR3 is 15 amino acids long. Germline loops: CDR1 KGHSH, CDR2 LQKENI.

V gene TRBV3-1 (or the pseudogene TRBV3-2) combines with J gene TRBJ1-1; 12 bases align to TRBD1. The CDR3 spans 17 residues. CDR1 is LGHDT and CDR2 is YNNKEL in the germline V gene (reference sequence). With V trimmed by 4 bases and J by 1 base, 7 bases remained unmatched. The CDR3 DNA reads as TGTGCCAGCAGCCGTGGGACAGGGGGCATGAGGAACACTGAAGCTTTCTTT. Translation: CASSRGTGGMRNTEAFF.

This chain uses TRBV6-6 with TRBJ1-5; the match to TRBD1 covers 8 bases. The CDR3 is 15 residues long. Unmatched junction bases numbered 3, after V lost 1 base and J lost 4 bases. Germline V gives CDR1 MNHNY, CDR2 SVGAGI (reference sequence). The CDR3 bases are TGTGCCAGCAGTTACTGGGGACAGGAGAATCAGCCCCAGCATTTT. Translation: CASSYWGQENQPQHF.

In DNA form, the CDR3 reads TGTGCCAGCAGCGCTGGGACAGGGGGCCGGAATGAGCAGTTCTTC. This sequence encodes CASSAGTGGRNEQFF. V gene TRBV9 combines with J gene TRBJ2-1; 12 nucleotides match TRBD1. This CDR3 has 15 amino acids. The germline V gene has CDR1 SGDLS and CDR2 YYNGEE. V shed 3 bases, J shed 7 bases, and the junction held 5 bases outside the gene matches. The whole variable domain, remainder taken from reference TRBV9 and TRBJ2-1, is DSGVTQTPKHLITATGQRVTLRCSPRSGDLSVYWYQQSLDQGLQFLIQYYNGEERAKGNILERFSAQQFPDLHSELNLSSLELGDSALYFCASSAGTGGRNEQFFGPGTRLTVL.

The CDR3 DNA is TGTGCCAGCAGCTTATACAGGGGGCAGGGTGAAAAACTGTTTTTT. Translation gives CASSLYRGQGEKLFF. This chain uses TRBV7-2 with TRBJ1-4; 9 bases map to TRBD1. Unmatched junction bases numbered 5, after V lost 2 bases and J lost 7 bases. CDR3 length: 15 amino acids. CDR1 is SGHTA, CDR2 FQGNSA, per germline.

This clone was counted a single time. This chain joins TRBV9 and TRBJ2-5, with 11 bases aligning to TRBD1. The CDR3 totals 16 residues. V trimming: 2 bases; J trimming: 5 bases; junction bases outside the gene matches: 8. Germline CDR1 reads SGDLS; CDR2 reads YYNGEE. The CDR3 DNA follows: TGTGCCAGCAGCGTTTCGGGACAGGGGGGAGGGGAGACCCAGTACTTC. Amino acid sequence: CASSVSGQGGGETQYF.